The 11 T cell receptor beta chains in this list originate from one sample, sequenced in a study of Ad26.COV2.S vaccination and SARS-CoV-2 variants. The protocol was immunoSEQ multiplex PCR, while the TCRdb copy is restricted to in-frame clones and leaves out a portion. This sample has about 680,000 clones, with 89% found just once. Treatment in this sample: about 20 received Ad26.COV2.S at low or high dose, single or two shots; 5 received placebo; per-sample allocation not given. The study sampled participants on day 63 after the first vaccine or placebo injection. The specimen was peripheral blood, collected in a trial of Ad26.COV2.S vaccine versus placebo. These receptors were collected from a person aged 18 to 59 who received the Ad26.COV2.S COVID-19 vaccine or a placebo.

The rearrangement joins TRBV2 to TRBJ2-5; 8 bases are a match to TRBD2. This CDR3 contains 15 residues. J lost 2 bases, V lost 2 bases, and 4 bases had no gene match. Germline V gives CDR1 SNHLY, CDR2 FYNNEI. The CDR3 loop reads CASSEYGRVQETQYF. CDR3 coding DNA: TGTGCCAGCAGTGAATACGGGAGGGTTCAAGAGACCCAGTACTTC.

V gene TRBV4-1 combines with J gene TRBJ2-7; TRBD2 might be the D (6 bases). Germline V gives CDR1 MGHRA, CDR2 YSYEKL. V gave up 4 bases and J gave up 0 bases, with 10 bases separating them. The CDR3 is made up of 14 amino acids. The CDR3 DNA follows: TGCGCCAGCAGCCTAGCGGAAAGCTCCTACGAGCAGTACTTC. This codes for CASSLAESSYEQYF.

V and J are TRBV18 and TRBJ1-2; no clear D. Trimming pared 9 bases from V and 2 bases from J, leaving 10 bases between. This CDR3 has 12 amino acids. The germline CDR1 and CDR2 sequences are KGHSH and LQKENI. For the CDR3, the DNA is TGTGCCAGTTCAGCCGGCAACTATGGCTACACCTTC. This translates into CASSAGNYGYTF. Full variable domain (outside the CDR3, taken from reference TRBV18 and TRBJ1-2): NAGVMQNPRHLVRRRGQEARLRCSPMKGHSHVYWYRQLPEEGLKFMVYLQKENIIDESGMPKERFSAEFPKEGPSILRIQQVVRGDSAAYFCASSAGNYGYTFGSGTRLTVV.

In regard to this clone: Additional DNA sequences in this sample encode the identical CDR3. The gene calls are TRBV18 and TRBJ1-3; no firm D call. The CDR3 totals 11 residues. CDR1 and CDR2 from the germline V gene are KGHSH and LQKENI. Trimming shortened V by 2 bases and J by 7 bases, and 3 bases separated the two germline ends. The chain's CDR3 is CASSPGNTIYF. For the CDR3, the DNA is TGTGCCAGCTCACCAGGGAACACCATATATTTT.

The chain is built from TRBV11-2 and TRBJ2-1, with a tentative D call TRBD2 (5 bases). Germline V CDR1 and CDR2: SGHAT, FQNNGV. This CDR3 comprises 13 residues. Trimming removed 5 bases at V and 8 bases at J, with 13 bases between. The CDR3 coding sequence is TGTGCCAGCAGCCCCTTTCGGGGTCATGAGCAGTTCTTC. Translating it yields CASSPFRGHEQFF. The whole variable domain, remainder taken from reference TRBV11-2 and TRBJ2-1, is EAGVAQSPRYKIIEKRQSVAFWCNPISGHATLYWYQQILGQGPKLLIQFQNNGVVDDSQLPKDRFSAERLKGVDSTLKIQPAKLEDSAVYLCASSPFRGHEQFFGPGTRLTVL.

Worth noting for this clone: One end of the junction is discordant with germline, which a read error may explain. The chain uses TRBV7-7 and TRBJ2-7; 12 bases agree with TRBD1. CDR1 SSHAT and CDR2 FNYEAQ come from the germline V gene (reference sequence). The CDR3 runs to 15 residues. The CDR3 protein is CASSPGTGGNYEQYF. Written as DNA, the CDR3 is TGTGCTAGCAGCCCCGGGACAGGGGGCAACTACGAGCAGTACTTC.

The rearrangement joins TRBV19 to TRBJ2-2; the D gene is possibly TRBD1 (5 bases). V lost 6 bases, J lost 4 bases, and 9 bases lay in between. In germline, CDR1 is LNHDA, CDR2 SQIVND (reference sequence). The CDR3 totals 13 residues. The CDR3 region is CASSPGFTGELFF. In DNA, the CDR3 is TGTGCCAGTAGCCCAGGGTTCACCGGGGAGCTGTTTTTT.

This chain joins TRBV7-9 and TRBJ2-7; D possibly corresponds to TRBD1 (5 bases). This CDR3 has 14 residues. Germline V gives CDR1 SEHNR, CDR2 FQNEAQ (reference sequence). Trimming pared 3 bases from V and 0 bases from J, leaving 9 bases between. CDR3 amino acids: CASSLDINSYEQYF. The CDR3 DNA is TGTGCCAGCAGCTTGGACATTAACTCCTACGAGCAGTACTTC.

This chain joins TRBV28 and TRBJ1-5, with D uncertain. The germline V and J ends were trimmed by 5 bases and 3 bases, with 8 bases remaining between them. CDR1 MDHEN and CDR2 SYDVKM come from the germline V gene. The CDR3 runs to 13 residues. The CDR3 sequence: CASSHSLNQPQHF. The CDR3 region has the DNA TGTGCCAGCAGTCACAGTCTCAATCAGCCCCAGCATTTT.

This chain joins TRBV5-1 and TRBJ2-2, with 12 positions matching TRBD2. Germline trimming cut 4 bases from V and 1 base from J; bases unmatched to any gene: 8. CDR3 size: 18 residues. Looked up from germline, CDR1 is SGHRS and CDR2 is YFSETQ. CDR3 sequence: CASSAGLTSGRNTGELFF. The CDR3 DNA follows: TGCGCCAGCAGCGCGGGCCTGACTAGCGGGAGGAACACCGGGGAGCTGTTTTTT.

The J gene is TRBJ2-3, the V gene TRBV5-1, with a tentative D call TRBD1 (6 bases). The germline gives CDR1 SGHRS, CDR2 YFSETQ. Between the trimmed V and J ends, which lost 4 bases and 2 bases, there was a span of 11 bases. This CDR3 contains 14 residues. The CDR3 is CASSPRTVTDTQYF. Written as DNA, the CDR3 is TGCGCCAGCAGCCCCCGGACAGTCACAGATACGCAGTATTTT.